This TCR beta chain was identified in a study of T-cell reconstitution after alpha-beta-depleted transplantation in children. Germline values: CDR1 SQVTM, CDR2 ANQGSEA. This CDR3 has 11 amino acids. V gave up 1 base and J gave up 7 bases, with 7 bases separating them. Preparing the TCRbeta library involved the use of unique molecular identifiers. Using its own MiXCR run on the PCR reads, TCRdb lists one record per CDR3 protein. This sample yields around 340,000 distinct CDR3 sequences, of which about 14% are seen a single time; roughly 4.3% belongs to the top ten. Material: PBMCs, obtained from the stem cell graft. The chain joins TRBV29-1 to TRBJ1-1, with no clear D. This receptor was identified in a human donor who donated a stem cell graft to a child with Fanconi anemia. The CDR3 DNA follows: TGCAGCGTTGAAGGGTACAGTGAAGCTTTCTTT. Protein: CSVEGYSEAFF.